The TCR beta chain under discussion was sequenced for a study of blood T cells in healthy people across ages. About the research overall: Capture by template switching was about one barcoded beta molecule per two T cells.

A second roughly 7 to 12 cycle PCR used barcoded and J-beta primers. Each sample yielded at least 3 million CDR3-containing paired-end reads. TCRdb passed the 5' RACE reads through MiXCR, listing each CDR3 protein once. This table holds over 600,000 distinct CDR3 sequences, 45% to 70% found once. Findings and limits, study-wide: Investigators treated diversity estimates from one million T cells as underestimates. Per million T cells, TCR beta diversity dropped about linearly as age rose.

The CDR3 has 14 amino acids. CDR1 SGHDT and CDR2 YYEEEE come from the germline V gene. V was trimmed by 4 bases and J by 2 bases, leaving 12 bases between them. Comment on this clonotype: As yet, its antigen is unknown.

Sequenced material: blood. The chain employs TRBV5-6 and TRBJ1-2; D possibly corresponds to TRBD1 (5 bases). This clonotype was sampled from a man aged 35-49 years in good health. CDR3 in amino acids: CASSLMTENYGYTF. The DNA for the CDR3 is TGTGCCAGCAGCCTGATGACAGAAAACTATGGCTACACCTTC.